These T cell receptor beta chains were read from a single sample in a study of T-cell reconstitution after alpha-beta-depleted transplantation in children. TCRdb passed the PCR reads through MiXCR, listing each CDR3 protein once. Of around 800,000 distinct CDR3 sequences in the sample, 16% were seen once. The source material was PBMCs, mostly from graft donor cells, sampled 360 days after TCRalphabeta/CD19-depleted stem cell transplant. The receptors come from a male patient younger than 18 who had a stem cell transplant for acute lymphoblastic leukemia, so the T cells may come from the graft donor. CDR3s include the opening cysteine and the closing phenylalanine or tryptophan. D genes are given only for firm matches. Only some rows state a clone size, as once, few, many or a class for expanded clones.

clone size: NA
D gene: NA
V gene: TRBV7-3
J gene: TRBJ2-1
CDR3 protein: CASSLTQGPLNEQFF
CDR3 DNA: TGTGCCAGCAGCTTAACTCAGGGGCCGTTAAATGAGCAGTTCTTC

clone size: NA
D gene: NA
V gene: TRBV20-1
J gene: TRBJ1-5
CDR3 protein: CSAAPGSNQPQHF
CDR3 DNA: TGCAGTGCTGCCCCGGGCTCAAATCAGCCCCAGCATTTT

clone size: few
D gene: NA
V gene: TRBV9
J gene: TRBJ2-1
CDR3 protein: CASSVLLLEQFF
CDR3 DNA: TGTGCCAGCAGCGTATTATTGTTAGAGCAGTTCTTC

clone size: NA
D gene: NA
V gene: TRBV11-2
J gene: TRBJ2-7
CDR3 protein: CASSAPRPTGLSYEQYF
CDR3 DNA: TGTGCCAGCAGCGCACCCAGACCGACGGGGCTGTCCTACGAGCAGTACTTC

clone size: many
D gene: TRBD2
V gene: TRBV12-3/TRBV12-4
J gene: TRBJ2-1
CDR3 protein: CASRKRPSGNYPFF
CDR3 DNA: TGTGCCAGCAGAAAAAGGCCTAGCGGGAATTATCCGTTCTTC

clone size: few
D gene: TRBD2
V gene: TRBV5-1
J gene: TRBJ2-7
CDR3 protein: CASSFPTPSGLAGGYEQYF
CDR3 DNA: TGCGCCAGCAGCTTCCCAACACCATCTGGACTAGCGGGAGGGTACGAGCAGTACTTC

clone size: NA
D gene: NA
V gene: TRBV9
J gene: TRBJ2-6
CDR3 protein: CASSVGSLSGANVLTF
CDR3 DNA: TGTGCCAGCAGCGTAGGTTCCCTTTCTGGGGCCAACGTCCTGACTTTC

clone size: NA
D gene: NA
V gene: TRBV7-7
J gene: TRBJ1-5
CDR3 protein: CASSSLGPGISNQPQHF
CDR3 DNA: TGTGCCAGCAGCAGCTTAGGGCCAGGGATTAGCAATCAGCCCCAGCATTTT

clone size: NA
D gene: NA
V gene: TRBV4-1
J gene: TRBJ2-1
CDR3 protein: CASSHVPNNEQFF
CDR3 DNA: TGCGCCAGCAGCCACGTGCCCAACAATGAGCAGTTCTTC

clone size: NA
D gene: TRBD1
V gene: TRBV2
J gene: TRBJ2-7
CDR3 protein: CASSSGTDSYEQYF
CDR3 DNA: TGTGCCAGCAGTTCCGGGACAGACTCCTACGAGCAGTACTTC

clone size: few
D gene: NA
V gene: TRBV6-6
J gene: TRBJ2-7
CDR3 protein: CATTDRGNYEQYF
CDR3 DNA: TGTGCCACTACGGACAGAGGCAATTACGAGCAGTACTTC

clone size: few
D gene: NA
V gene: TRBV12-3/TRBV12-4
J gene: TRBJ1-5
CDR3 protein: CASTLGDSNQPQHF
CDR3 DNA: TGTGCCAGCACCCTTGGAGATAGCAATCAGCCCCAGCATTTT

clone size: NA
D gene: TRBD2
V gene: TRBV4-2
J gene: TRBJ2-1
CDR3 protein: CASSLRREGGPYNEQFF
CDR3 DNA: TGTGCCAGCAGCCTTCGTCGGGAGGGAGGACCTTACAATGAGCAGTTCTTC

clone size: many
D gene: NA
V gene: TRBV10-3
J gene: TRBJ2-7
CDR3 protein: CAISEPSPEQYF
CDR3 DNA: TGTGCCATCAGTGAGCCTAGTCCCGAGCAGTACTTC

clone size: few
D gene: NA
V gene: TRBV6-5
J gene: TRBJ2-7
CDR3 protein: CASSYYQGPTYEQYF
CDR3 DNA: TGTGCCAGCAGTTACTACCAAGGCCCCACCTACGAGCAGTACTTC

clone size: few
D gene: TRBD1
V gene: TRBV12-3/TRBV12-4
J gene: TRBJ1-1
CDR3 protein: CASSLGGTSTGMNTEAFF
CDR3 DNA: TGTGCCAGCAGTCTAGGGGGGACCTCGACAGGGATGAACACTGAAGCTTTCTTT

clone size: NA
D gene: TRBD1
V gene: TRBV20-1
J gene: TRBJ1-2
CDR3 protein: CSATGPGGFDYGYTF
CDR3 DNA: TGCAGTGCTACGGGCCCAGGGGGCTTTGACTATGGCTACACCTTC

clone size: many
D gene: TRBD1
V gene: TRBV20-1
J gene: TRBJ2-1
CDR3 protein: CSPPSGQGTYEQFF
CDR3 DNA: TGCAGTCCGCCTTCGGGACAGGGTACATATGAGCAGTTCTTC

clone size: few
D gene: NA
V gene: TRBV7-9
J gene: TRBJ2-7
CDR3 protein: CASSFRTDRYEQYF
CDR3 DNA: TGTGCCAGCAGCTTTAGGACGGACCGCTACGAGCAGTACTTC

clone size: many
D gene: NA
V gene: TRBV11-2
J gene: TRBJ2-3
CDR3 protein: CASSLQRYTQYF
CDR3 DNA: TGTGCCAGCAGCTTGCAGAGATATACGCAGTATTTT

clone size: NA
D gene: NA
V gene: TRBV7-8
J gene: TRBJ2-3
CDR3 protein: CASSLEVTGWGTDTQYF
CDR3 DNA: TGTGCCAGCAGCTTAGAAGTCACAGGATGGGGCACAGATACGCAGTATTTT

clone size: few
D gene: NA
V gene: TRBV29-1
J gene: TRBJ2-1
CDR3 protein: CSVPAGTLSYNEQFF
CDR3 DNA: TGCAGCGTTCCTGCCGGGACTTTGTCCTACAATGAGCAGTTCTTC

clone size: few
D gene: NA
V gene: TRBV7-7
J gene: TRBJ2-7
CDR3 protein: CASSPLGGILYF
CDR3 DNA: TGTGCCAGCAGCCCCCTGGGGGGCATTCTGTACTTC

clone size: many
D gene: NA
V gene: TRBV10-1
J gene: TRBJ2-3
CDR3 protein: CASSGQRSTDTQYF
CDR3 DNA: TGCGCCAGCAGTGGCCAGAGAAGCACAGATACGCAGTATTTT

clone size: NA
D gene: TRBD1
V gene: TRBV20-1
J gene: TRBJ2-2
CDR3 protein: CSARTGNTGELFF
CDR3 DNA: TGCAGTGCCAGGACAGGGAACACCGGGGAGCTGTTTTTT

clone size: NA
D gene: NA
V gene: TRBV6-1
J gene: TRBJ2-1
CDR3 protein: CASSEMAGWYNEQFF
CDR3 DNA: TGTGCCAGCAGTGAAATGGCAGGGTGGTACAATGAGCAGTTCTTC

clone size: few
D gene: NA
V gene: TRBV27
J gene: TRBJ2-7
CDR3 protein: CASSFSGIPHREQYF
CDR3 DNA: TGTGCCAGCAGTTTCTCCGGAATCCCCCATCGGGAGCAGTACTTC

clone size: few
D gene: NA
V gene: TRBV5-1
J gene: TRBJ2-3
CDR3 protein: CASSLVSFGDTQYF
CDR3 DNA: TGCGCCAGCAGCTTGGTTTCTTTTGGAGATACGCAGTATTTT

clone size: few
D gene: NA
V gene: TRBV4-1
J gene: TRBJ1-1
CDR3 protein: CASSQEVFAEAFF
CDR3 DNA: TGCGCCAGCAGCCAAGAAGTATTTGCTGAAGCTTTCTTT

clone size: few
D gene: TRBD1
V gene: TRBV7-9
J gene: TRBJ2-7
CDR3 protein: CASSFGTGVDEQYF
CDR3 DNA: TGTGCCAGCAGCTTCGGGACAGGGGTCGACGAGCAGTACTTC

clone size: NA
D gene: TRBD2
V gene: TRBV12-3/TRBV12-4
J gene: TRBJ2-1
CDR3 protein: CASIRSGRRNNNEQFF
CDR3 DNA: TGTGCCAGCATCCGTAGCGGGAGGAGGAACAACAATGAGCAGTTCTTC

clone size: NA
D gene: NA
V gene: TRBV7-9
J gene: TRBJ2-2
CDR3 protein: CARWLQVTGELFF
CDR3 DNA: TGTGCCAGATGGCTACAGGTCACCGGGGAGCTGTTTTTT

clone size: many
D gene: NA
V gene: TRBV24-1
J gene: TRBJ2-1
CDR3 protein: CATSDYRDTPYNEQFF
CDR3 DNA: TGTGCCACCAGTGATTACAGGGACACCCCATACAATGAGCAGTTCTTC

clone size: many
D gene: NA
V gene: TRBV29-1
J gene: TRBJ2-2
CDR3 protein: CSVDTQENTGELFF
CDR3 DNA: TGCAGCGTTGATACGCAGGAGAACACCGGGGAGCTGTTTTTT

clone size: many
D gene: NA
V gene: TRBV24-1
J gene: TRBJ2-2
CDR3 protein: CATSETGDTGELFF
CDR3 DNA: TGTGCCACCAGCGAGACTGGAGACACCGGGGAGCTGTTTTTT